These T cell receptor beta chains were read from a single sample in a study of CD4 T cell repertoires in COVID-19. The table came from immunoSEQ multiplex PCR; TCRdb's copy has only in-frame clones and leaves some out. The table lists about 75,000 clones, about 83% of them singletons, with over 0.45% in the top ten. Specimen: CD4+ T cells from peripheral blood, collected after recovery from COVID-19. These receptors were obtained from a human donor who had COVID-19. Both conserved end residues are part of each CDR3. A D gene is named only where the DNA matches it firmly. The listing skips clone size in some rows; elsewhere it reads once, few, many or a size class.

DNA | CDR3 | J | size | V | D
TGTGCCAGCTCACCACGGACAGGGGGCTCCTACAATGAGCAGTTCTTC | CASSPRTGGSYNEQFF | TRBJ2-1 | once | TRBV18 | TRBD1
TGTGCCAGCAGCTTGGCCGGGACAGGGAGTTCACCCCTCCACTTT | CASSLAGTGSSPLHF | TRBJ1-6 | . | TRBV5-6 | TRBD1
TGTGCCAGCAGCAAACCCCCCAGGGGCGGCAACAATGAGCAGTTCTTC | CASSKPPRGGNNEQFF | TRBJ2-1 | . | TRBV21-1 | .
TGTGCCAGCAGCCGGGGACAGACAAATTCACCCCTCCACTTT | CASSRGQTNSPLHF | TRBJ1-6 | . | TRBV11-2 | TRBD1
TGTGCCAGCAGCTTTCAGATAGGACGTACGGAAAACATTCAGTACTTC | CASSFQIGRTENIQYF | TRBJ2-4 | few | TRBV5-8 | .
TGTGCCAGCAGCGAAGCCGACGGGAGATGGTCTGGCTACACCTTC | CASSEADGRWSGYTF | TRBJ1-2 | . | TRBV6-1 | .
TGCACCAGCAGCCGTTCTAGCGAAAAACGAGCGGATACGCAGTATTTT | CTSSRSSEKRADTQYF | TRBJ2-3 | . | TRBV1 | .
TGTGCCAGCAGACAGTCTAGCGGGATGGCCGGGGAGCTGTTTTTT | CASRQSSGMAGELFF | TRBJ2-2 | . | TRBV7-9 | TRBD2
TGTGCCAGCAGCTCCGGGACTAGTCTTTTCGGGACCGGGGAGCTGTTTTTT | CASSSGTSLFGTGELFF | TRBJ2-2 | . | TRBV11-3 | TRBD2
TGTGCCAGCAGCTCGCAAGGGAACACTGAAGCTTTCTTT | CASSSQGNTEAFF | TRBJ1-1 | . | TRBV7-3 | .
TGTGCCAGCAGCTCCCCGGGGACCTACACCTTC | CASSSPGTYTF | TRBJ1-2 | . | TRBV11-2 | .
TGTGCCAGTAGTTGGACAGGGGACGGCTACACCTTC | CASSWTGDGYTF | TRBJ1-2 | . | TRBV19 | TRBD1